This T cell receptor beta chain was captured by sequencing in a study of OX40 agonist ivuxolimab in advanced cancers. With respect to the entire study: Ivuxolimab was a fully human IgG2 agonistic monoclonal antibody targeting the costimulatory receptor OX40 (CD134). Partial responses were achieved by three dose-escalation patients, of whom one had hepatocellular carcinoma and two had cutaneous melanoma. Of the roughly 54 dose-escalation patients, hepatocellular carcinoma was present in about 20, melanoma in approximately 15, renal cell carcinoma in 9 and head and neck cancer in 9. Prior anti-PD-1, anti-PD-L1 or anti-CTLA-4 therapy was permitted, and 35% to 40% of dose-escalation patients had received checkpoint inhibitors. Peripheral TCRbeta sequencing aimed to test whether ivuxolimab altered TCR sequence diversity and caused clonal T-cell expansion. The paper describes the monotherapy dose-escalation part (N of about 54 patients) of the phase I trial of ivuxolimab. Intravenous ivuxolimab was administered to patients every 2 weeks at six dose levels: 0.01, 0.1, 0.3, 1.5, 3 and 10 mg/kg. The dose-escalation cohort was roughly 83% male with a mean age of approximately 59 years, ranging from roughly 23 to 79.

Here V drops 1 base and J drops 2 bases, and the junction holds 9 bases not matched to any gene. CDR1 and CDR2 are drawn from the germline V gene: KGHSH, LQKENI. The CDR3 goes from the cysteine to the phenylalanine over 17 residues. The entry retains the CDR3 DNA only, 51 bases that are in frame from base 1. Patients with a history of autoimmune disease or receiving systemic immunosuppression were excluded from the trial. Peripheral blood for TCR sequencing was collected from all dose cohorts at baseline, on cycle 4 day 1, and on cycle 7 day 1. The samples were taken from a phase I, first-in-human, multicenter, open-label dose-escalation trial of ivuxolimab. Adults with locally advanced or metastatic head and neck squamous cell, hepatocellular, melanoma or renal cell carcinoma were enrolled in the trial. Before TCR sequencing, CD4+ and CD8+ T cells were separately sorted from peripheral blood. Here is what the overall study found, with its caveats: After ivuxolimab, more expanded clones were found on average in CD8+ T cells than in CD4+ T cells. The antigen specificity of the peripheral T cells that underwent clonal expansion was not determined. In partial responders in the 0.1-3.0 mg/kg groups, normalized peripheral clonal expansion was found to be among the lowest, especially among CD8+ T cells. At doses from 0.1 to 3.0 mg/kg, clonal expansion was seen in both CD4+ and CD8+ blood T cells between baseline and week 6. Low levels of normalized T-cell clonal expansion were also seen in some patients who did not respond.

Concerning this clone itself: Its antigen is unknown. Base qualities were left out, and no much larger clone turns up one base away.

Genomic DNA was extracted from sorted cells for sequencing of the TCRbeta CDR3 region. The immunoSEQ Assay was used for sequencing of TCRbeta CDR3 regions. The table was pulled from immuneACCESS by TCRdb, which kept in-frame rearrangements only. Such tables lose some clones; where checked, under half of the loss comes from unresolved V genes, and the rest has no known cause. Recorded for this sample are 53,000 or so clones; less than 90% of them occurred a single time. Roughly 4.5% of the sample rests with the top ten. The source was CD4+ or CD8+ T cells sorted from blood, collected in a trial of the OX40 agonist ivuxolimab. This chain joins TRBV18 to TRBJ2-5; 8 bases in the middle match TRBD2. The receptor comes from an adult with an advanced solid tumor such as melanoma, head and neck, liver or kidney cancer. The DNA is TGTGCCAGCTCACCACGTGCGGGTAGCGGGAATCAAGAGACCCAGTACTTC. It translates to CASSPRAGSGNQETQYF.